Below, one TCR beta chain is given with its context. The antigen remains undetermined. The sample belongs to a study of PD-1 blockade in classical Hodgkin lymphoma. Study findings and constraints: At baseline, newly diagnosed patients reportedly showed less TCR diversity than healthy donors. Causes of the repertoire differences remain undefined, possibly disease activity or prior therapy.

Libraries were prepared by immunoSEQ multiplex PCR; TCRdb keeps only in-frame clonotypes and omits some of them. The table records more than 30,000 clones, less than 90% of them present only once. Time point defined: newly diagnosed, previously untreated cHL patient sample. Investigators isolated CD4+ T cells from thawed PBMCs through magnetic negative selection. Untreated, newly diagnosed classical Hodgkin lymphoma PBMCs served for comparison. V dropped 1 base and J dropped 4 bases, with 17 bases sitting between them. This CDR3 has 17 amino acids. Germline V gene data show CDR1 as SGHNT and CDR2 as YENEEA.

The sequence came from a human donor with classical Hodgkin lymphoma. The sequenced sample was CD4+ T cells from blood. The J gene is TRBJ2-1, the V gene TRBV11-3; a possible D gene is TRBD1 (5 bases). The CDR3 DNA reads TGTGCCAGCAGCTTAGGTGGACACCCGCCAGCGTACAATGAGCAGTTCTTC. This gives the protein CASSLGGHPPAYNEQFF.